A selection of T cell receptor beta chains follows, all from one sample in a study of technical replicates of blood from a few donors. TCRdb's copy holds only in-frame clones and misses some; the assay was immunoSEQ multiplex PCR. The table includes roughly 68,000 clones, 90% to 95% detected once. Sequencing used PBMCs. The receptors originated from a human donor in good health. Some clones in this sample may be carry-over from other donors' samples. The CDR3 runs from the conserved cysteine through the conserved F or W. D genes are given only for firm matches. Clone sizes are given selectively: once, few, many, or a class where the clone is expanded.

v_call: TRBV10-3
clone_size: NA
cdr3_length: 16
d_call: TRBD2
j_call: TRBJ2-2
cdr3_nt: TGTGCCATCAGTGCCTCTAGCGGGGGGAACACCGGGGAGCTGTTTTTT
cdr3_aa: CAISASSGGNTGELFF

v_call: TRBV7-3
clone_size: NA
cdr3_length: 18
d_call: TRBD2
j_call: TRBJ2-3
cdr3_nt: TGTGCCAGCAGCATTCCGACTAGCGGAATTTCTAGCACAGATACGCAGTATTTT
cdr3_aa: CASSIPTSGISSTDTQYF

v_call: TRBV7-9
clone_size: NA
cdr3_length: 17
d_call: NA
j_call: TRBJ1-6
cdr3_nt: TGTGCCAGCAGCCTCATGACGAGGAGCTCCTATAATTCACCCCTCCACTTT
cdr3_aa: CASSLMTRSSYNSPLHF

v_call: TRBV19
clone_size: NA
cdr3_length: 14
d_call: TRBD2
j_call: TRBJ2-1
cdr3_nt: TGTGCCAGTCATGGACTAGCGGCCTACAATGAGCAGTTCTTC
cdr3_aa: CASHGLAAYNEQFF

v_call: TRBV7-8
clone_size: few
cdr3_length: 14
d_call: NA
j_call: TRBJ1-1
cdr3_nt: TGTGCCAGCAGCTTCGGGGGACGGAACACTGAAGCTTTCTTT
cdr3_aa: CASSFGGRNTEAFF

v_call: TRBV6-7
clone_size: NA
cdr3_length: 15
d_call: NA
j_call: TRBJ1-4
cdr3_nt: TGTGCCAGCAGTTCCGGAGAGGCAACTAATGAAAAACTGTTTTTT
cdr3_aa: CASSSGEATNEKLFF

v_call: TRBV2
clone_size: NA
cdr3_length: 15
d_call: NA
j_call: TRBJ1-5
cdr3_nt: TGTGCCAGCAAGGGGTCAGGGGTCCCCAATCAGCCCCAGCATTTT
cdr3_aa: CASKGSGVPNQPQHF

v_call: TRBV18
clone_size: NA
cdr3_length: 15
d_call: NA
j_call: TRBJ2-7
cdr3_nt: TGTGCCAGCTCACCCGTAGTGTCTCCCCCCTACGAGCAGTACTTC
cdr3_aa: CASSPVVSPPYEQYF

v_call: TRBV7-3
clone_size: NA
cdr3_length: 14
d_call: TRBD2
j_call: TRBJ2-5
cdr3_nt: TGTGCCAGTACTAGCGGGGGGGAGAAAGAGACCCAGTACTTC
cdr3_aa: CASTSGGEKETQYF

v_call: TRBV6-6
clone_size: NA
cdr3_length: 12
d_call: TRBD2
j_call: TRBJ2-5
cdr3_nt: TGTGCCAGCAGTTTAGCGGGGGAGACCCAGTACTTC
cdr3_aa: CASSLAGETQYF

v_call: TRBV28
clone_size: NA
cdr3_length: 13
d_call: NA
j_call: TRBJ2-2
cdr3_nt: TGTGCCAGCAACAGGGAAGGCACCGGGGAGCTGTTTTTT
cdr3_aa: CASNREGTGELFF

v_call: TRBV5-3
clone_size: NA
cdr3_length: 15
d_call: NA
j_call: TRBJ1-1
cdr3_nt: TGTGCCAGAAGCTTTGGTACAGTTACGGACACTGAAGCTTTCTTT
cdr3_aa: CARSFGTVTDTEAFF

v_call: TRBV4-3
clone_size: few
cdr3_length: 15
d_call: TRBD2
j_call: TRBJ2-7
cdr3_nt: TGCGCCAGCAGCCAAGCGCACGGGGGGACCTACGAGCAGTACTTC
cdr3_aa: CASSQAHGGTYEQYF

v_call: TRBV6-5
clone_size: NA
cdr3_length: 13
d_call: TRBD2
j_call: TRBJ2-1
cdr3_nt: TGTGCCAGCCGGAGCGGGGACCACAATGAGCAGTTCTTC
cdr3_aa: CASRSGDHNEQFF

v_call: TRBV9
clone_size: NA
cdr3_length: 16
d_call: TRBD2
j_call: TRBJ2-3
cdr3_nt: TGTGCCAGCAGCGTATCCCCTAGCGGGGGGGGTGATACGCAGTATTTT
cdr3_aa: CASSVSPSGGGDTQYF

v_call: TRBV7-2
clone_size: NA
cdr3_length: 16
d_call: TRBD2
j_call: TRBJ2-5
cdr3_nt: TGTGCCAGCAGCTTAGGGGGCGGGGGGGCGCGTGAGACCCAGTACTTC
cdr3_aa: CASSLGGGGARETQYF

v_call: TRBV11-1
clone_size: NA
cdr3_length: 14
d_call: NA
j_call: TRBJ2-3
cdr3_nt: TGTGCCAGCAGCTTAACGGGATCGATAGATACGCAGTATTTT
cdr3_aa: CASSLTGSIDTQYF

v_call: TRBV21-1
clone_size: NA
cdr3_length: 14
d_call: NA
j_call: TRBJ1-2
cdr3_nt: TGTGCCAGCAGCAAAGAAGGAGCCCGCGGGGGCTACACCTTC
cdr3_aa: CASSKEGARGGYTF

v_call: TRBV10-3
clone_size: NA
cdr3_length: 15
d_call: NA
j_call: TRBJ2-1
cdr3_nt: TGTGCCATCAGTACGAGCACGGTCTCCTACAATGAGCAGTTCTTC
cdr3_aa: CAISTSTVSYNEQFF

v_call: TRBV6-5
clone_size: NA
cdr3_length: 14
d_call: NA
j_call: TRBJ1-4
cdr3_nt: TGTGCCAGCAGTTACCAAGCGCGTCAGGGTGGACTGTTTTTT
cdr3_aa: CASSYQARQGGLFF

v_call: TRBV7-9
clone_size: NA
cdr3_length: 14
d_call: NA
j_call: TRBJ2-1
cdr3_nt: TGTGCCAGCAGCTTAGGCACTACCCCCCATGAGCAGTTCTTC
cdr3_aa: CASSLGTTPHEQFF

v_call: TRBV9
clone_size: NA
cdr3_length: 16
d_call: TRBD2
j_call: TRBJ2-1
cdr3_nt: TGTGCCAGCAGCGTAGGGGTAGCGGGGGGACTCTATGGGCAGTTCTTC
cdr3_aa: CASSVGVAGGLYGQFF

v_call: TRBV4-1
clone_size: NA
cdr3_length: 14
d_call: NA
j_call: TRBJ1-5
cdr3_nt: TGCGCCAGCAGCCTTTTCAGGGGCAATCAGCCCCAGCATTTT
cdr3_aa: CASSLFRGNQPQHF

v_call: TRBV5-4
clone_size: NA
cdr3_length: 18
d_call: TRBD1
j_call: TRBJ1-2
cdr3_nt: TGTGCCAGCAGACCCAAACCCGACAGGGGGAAGGAGGACTATGGCTACACCTTC
cdr3_aa: CASRPKPDRGKEDYGYTF

v_call: TRBV7-2
clone_size: NA
cdr3_length: 17
d_call: TRBD2
j_call: TRBJ2-5
cdr3_nt: TGTGCCAGCAGCTTGGAAATTCTTCGCGGGGGGCGAGAGACCCAGTACTTC
cdr3_aa: CASSLEILRGGRETQYF

v_call: TRBV6-5
clone_size: NA
cdr3_length: 13
d_call: NA
j_call: TRBJ1-1
cdr3_nt: TGTGCCAGCAGTTACCAGGAGAACACTGAAGCTTTCTTT
cdr3_aa: CASSYQENTEAFF

v_call: TRBV2
clone_size: few
cdr3_length: 14
d_call: TRBD1
j_call: TRBJ2-4
cdr3_nt: TGTGCCAGCAGAGGAGGACAGGGAAGAGACATTCAGTACTTC
cdr3_aa: CASRGGQGRDIQYF

v_call: TRBV7-8
clone_size: NA
cdr3_length: 16
d_call: TRBD2
j_call: TRBJ2-7
cdr3_nt: TGTGCCAGCAGCTTAGGGACTAGCCGTAGCTCCTACGAGCAGTACTTC
cdr3_aa: CASSLGTSRSSYEQYF

v_call: TRBV6-1
clone_size: NA
cdr3_length: 16
d_call: TRBD1
j_call: TRBJ1-6
cdr3_nt: TGTGCCAGCAGTGAAGCAGGGGGCGGCAGCGGCCGGCCCCTCCACTTT
cdr3_aa: CASSEAGGGSGRPLHF

v_call: TRBV9
clone_size: NA
cdr3_length: 15
d_call: TRBD1
j_call: TRBJ1-2
cdr3_nt: TGTGCCAGCAGCGTAGGGGGGACAGGGTTGTCCGGCTACACCTTC
cdr3_aa: CASSVGGTGLSGYTF

v_call: TRBV30
clone_size: NA
cdr3_length: 11
d_call: NA
j_call: TRBJ2-7
cdr3_nt: TGTGCCTGGAGTGATTACTACGAGCAGTACTTC
cdr3_aa: CAWSDYYEQYF

v_call: TRBV19
clone_size: NA
cdr3_length: 14
d_call: NA
j_call: TRBJ1-1
cdr3_nt: TGTCCTTTACTAGAACAGGGCGAGTGGACTGAAGCTTTCTTT
cdr3_aa: CPLLEQGEWTEAFF

v_call: TRBV5-6
clone_size: once
cdr3_length: 15
d_call: TRBD2
j_call: TRBJ2-7
cdr3_nt: TGTGCCAGCAGCTTGGAGTCCGCTAGCGGGAGCGAGCAGTACTTC
cdr3_aa: CASSLESASGSEQYF

v_call: TRBV9
clone_size: NA
cdr3_length: 12
d_call: NA
j_call: TRBJ2-1
cdr3_nt: TGTGCCAGCAGCCGTGAGTACAATGAGCAGTTCTTC
cdr3_aa: CASSREYNEQFF

v_call: TRBV11-2
clone_size: NA
cdr3_length: 14
d_call: NA
j_call: TRBJ2-7
cdr3_nt: TGTGCCAGCAGCTTAGTTGACAGGGAGGCCGAGCAGTACTTC
cdr3_aa: CASSLVDREAEQYF

v_call: TRBV11-2
clone_size: NA
cdr3_length: 16
d_call: TRBD1
j_call: TRBJ1-1
cdr3_nt: TGTGCCAGCAGCCATAGACAGGGAATGGGGAACACTGAAGCTTTCTTT
cdr3_aa: CASSHRQGMGNTEAFF

v_call: TRBV5-6
clone_size: NA
cdr3_length: 13
d_call: NA
j_call: TRBJ1-2
cdr3_nt: TGTGCCAGCAGCTACGACAGGAACTATGGCTACACCTTC
cdr3_aa: CASSYDRNYGYTF

v_call: TRBV18
clone_size: NA
cdr3_length: 17
d_call: NA
j_call: TRBJ1-3
cdr3_nt: TGTGCCAGCTCAGCATGGACCACAGGGTCGCTCGGAAACACCATATATTTT
cdr3_aa: CASSAWTTGSLGNTIYF

v_call: TRBV6-5
clone_size: NA
cdr3_length: 13
d_call: TRBD2
j_call: TRBJ2-1
cdr3_nt: TGTGCCAGCAGTAAGACTAGCGGGTTCCTTACAGTCTTC
cdr3_aa: CASSKTSGFLTVF